This T cell receptor beta chain came from a study of CXCR3-negative and CXCR3-positive naive CD8 T cells (dated by TCRdb to 2018 to 2020). For context, the study as a whole: In total, about 130 million TRB reads were obtained, which works out to roughly 1.5 +/- 0.3 million reads per library. Diversity and physicochemical repertoire analyses were performed on around 10 donors pooled from two independent experiments. Naive subsets from about five donors and memory cells from 3 donors were included in the TRBV-TRBJ cluster analysis. General study outcomes and caveats: Freshly isolated PBMCs were used for most assays because CXCR3 expression went down partially after cryopreservation. Because surface CD5, which has been linked to self-reactivity in mice, was comparable between naive subsets, TCR interaction strength was also inferred from TRB CDR3 physicochemical properties. Comparably high repertoire diversity was found in both naive subsets, whereas much lower repertoire diversity was found in memory CD8+ T cells. Naive CXCR3-negative and CXCR3-positive cells from the same donor showed similar TRBV-TRBJ usage, whereas memory cells showed distinct patterns.

The sample was run on a NextSeq 550. The Human TCR Profiling Kit (MiLaboratory) was used to prepare UMI-labeled 5' RACE TRB cDNA libraries. cDNA synthesis used the entire amount of extracted RNA, and PCR amplification then used the entire amount of cDNA produced. Libraries were prepared in parallel using an identical number of PCR cycles. As for how the authors treated the data: With a minimum of two reads required per UMI, MIGEC and MiXCR pulled out about 50,000 +/- 10,000 unique UMI-labeled TRB cDNA molecules from each library. An average of roughly 40,000 +/- 10,000 functional in-frame TRB CDR3 nucleotide clonotypes without stop codons was found per library. After downsampling to 5000 UMI-labeled TRB molecules per sample, diversity metrics such as normalized Shannon-Wiener and Chao1 were calculated in VDJtools. VDJtools was used to calculate clonotype-size-weighted physicochemical properties of the central five CDR3 residues, namely interaction energy, strength, volume and Kidera factor 4. One entry per CDR3 protein sequence results from the TCRdb reprocessing of the reads, with DNA left out. These V and J calls rely on TCRdb rather than the paper's analysis. This sample's table has entries for about 38,000 distinct CDR3 sequences. The biggest ten clones account for roughly 15% of the sample.

CDR3 length: 15 amino acids, cysteine to phenylalanine. The protein alone is recorded here. Taken from the germline V gene, the CDR1 and CDR2 loops are SGDLS and YYNGEE. Details on this clonotype: The antigen this receptor binds is unknown.

Each CD8+ T cell subset was flow-sorted in triplicate, with 250,000 to 350,000 cells per subset placed directly into RLT lysis buffer. Peripheral blood mononuclear cells were isolated from buffy coats by standard density gradient centrifugation. Total RNA was extracted from sorted cells using an RNeasy Mini Kit. The chain employs TRBV9 and TRBJ2-1; TCRdb's D call, TRBD1, is unchecked because there is no DNA. Sequenced input: memory CD8+ T cells from blood. Sample cell subset or site, as interpreted from the label and publication: conventional CD8+ memory T cells (TMEM), sorted as controls. The source is a human donor in good health. Some clones in this sample may be carry-over from other donors' samples. The CDR3 protein sequence reads: CASSVRDTQIHEQFF.